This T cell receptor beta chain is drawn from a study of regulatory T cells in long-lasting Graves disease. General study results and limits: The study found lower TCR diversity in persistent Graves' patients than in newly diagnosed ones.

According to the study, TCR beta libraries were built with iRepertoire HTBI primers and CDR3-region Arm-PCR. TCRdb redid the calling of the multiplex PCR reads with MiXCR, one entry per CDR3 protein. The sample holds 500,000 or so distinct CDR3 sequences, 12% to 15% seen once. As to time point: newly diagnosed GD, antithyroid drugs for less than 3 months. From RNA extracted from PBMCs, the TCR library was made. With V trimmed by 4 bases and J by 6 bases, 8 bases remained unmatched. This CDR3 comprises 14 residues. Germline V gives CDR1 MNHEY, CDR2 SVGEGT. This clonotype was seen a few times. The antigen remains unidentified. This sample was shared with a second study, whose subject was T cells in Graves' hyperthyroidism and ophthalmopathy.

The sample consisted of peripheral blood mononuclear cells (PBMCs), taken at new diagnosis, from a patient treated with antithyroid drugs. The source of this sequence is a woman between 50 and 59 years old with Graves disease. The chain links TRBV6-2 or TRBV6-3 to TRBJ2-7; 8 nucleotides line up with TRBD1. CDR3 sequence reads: CASSFSGQGIEQYF. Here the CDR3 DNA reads TGTGCCAGCAGTTTCTCTGGACAGGGAATCGAGCAGTACTTC.